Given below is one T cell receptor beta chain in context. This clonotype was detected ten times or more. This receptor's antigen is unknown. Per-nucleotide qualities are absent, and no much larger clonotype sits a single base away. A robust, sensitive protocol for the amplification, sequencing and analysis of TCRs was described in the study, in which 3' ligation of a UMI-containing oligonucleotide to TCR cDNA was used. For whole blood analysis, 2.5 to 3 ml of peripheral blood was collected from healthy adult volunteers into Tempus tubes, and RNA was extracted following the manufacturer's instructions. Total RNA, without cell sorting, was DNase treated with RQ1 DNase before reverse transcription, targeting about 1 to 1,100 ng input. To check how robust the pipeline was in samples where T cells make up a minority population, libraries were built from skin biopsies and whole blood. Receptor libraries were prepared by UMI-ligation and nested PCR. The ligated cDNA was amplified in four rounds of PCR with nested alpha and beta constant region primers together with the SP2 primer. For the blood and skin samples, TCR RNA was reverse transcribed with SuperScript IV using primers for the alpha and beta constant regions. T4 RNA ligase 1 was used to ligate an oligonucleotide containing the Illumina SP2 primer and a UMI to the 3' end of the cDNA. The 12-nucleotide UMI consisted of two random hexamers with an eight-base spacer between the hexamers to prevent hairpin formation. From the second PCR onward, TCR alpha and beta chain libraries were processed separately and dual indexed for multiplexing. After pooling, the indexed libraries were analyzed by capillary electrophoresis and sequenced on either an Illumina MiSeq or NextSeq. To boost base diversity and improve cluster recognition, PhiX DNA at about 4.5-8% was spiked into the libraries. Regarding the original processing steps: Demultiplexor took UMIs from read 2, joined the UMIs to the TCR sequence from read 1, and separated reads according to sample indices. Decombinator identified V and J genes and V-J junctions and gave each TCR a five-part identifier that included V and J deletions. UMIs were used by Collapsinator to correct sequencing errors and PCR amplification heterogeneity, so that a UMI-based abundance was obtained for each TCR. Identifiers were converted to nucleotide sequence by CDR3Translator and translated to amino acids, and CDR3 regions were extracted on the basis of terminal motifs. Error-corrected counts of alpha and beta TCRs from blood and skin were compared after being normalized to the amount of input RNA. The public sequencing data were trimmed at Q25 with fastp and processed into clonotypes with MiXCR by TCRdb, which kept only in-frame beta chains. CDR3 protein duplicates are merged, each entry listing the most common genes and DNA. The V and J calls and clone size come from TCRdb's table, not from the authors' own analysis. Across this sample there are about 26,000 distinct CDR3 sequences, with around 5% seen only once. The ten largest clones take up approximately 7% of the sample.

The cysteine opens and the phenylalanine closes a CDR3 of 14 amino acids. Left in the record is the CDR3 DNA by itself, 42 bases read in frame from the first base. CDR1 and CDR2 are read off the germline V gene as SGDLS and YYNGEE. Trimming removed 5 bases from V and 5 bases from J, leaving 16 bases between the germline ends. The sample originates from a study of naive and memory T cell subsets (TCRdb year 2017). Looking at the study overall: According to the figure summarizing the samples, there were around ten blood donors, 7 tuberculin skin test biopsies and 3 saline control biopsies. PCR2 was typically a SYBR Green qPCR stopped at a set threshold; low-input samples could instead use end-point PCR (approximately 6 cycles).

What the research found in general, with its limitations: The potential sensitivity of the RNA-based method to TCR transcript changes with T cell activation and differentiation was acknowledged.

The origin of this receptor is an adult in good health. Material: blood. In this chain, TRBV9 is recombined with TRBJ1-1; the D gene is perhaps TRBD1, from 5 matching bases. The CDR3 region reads CASSHGEGWTEAFF. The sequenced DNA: TGTGCCAGCAGTCATGGGGAGGGGTGGACTGAAGCTTTCTTT. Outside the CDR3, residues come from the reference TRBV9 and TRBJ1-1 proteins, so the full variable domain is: DSGVTQTPKHLITATGQRVTLRCSPRSGDLSVYWYQQSLDQGLQFLIQYYNGEERAKGNILERFSAQQFPDLHSELNLSSLELGDSALYFCASSHGEGWTEAFFGQGTRLTVV.